The present entry profiles one TCR beta chain with its context. Its specificity is not known. CDR1 LGHDT and CDR2 YNNKEL come from the germline V gene (reference sequence). This CDR3 contains 18 residues. This entry belongs to a study of T cells expressing NK-cell markers. Study results and caveats: Among CD8+ T cells from several donors, dominant NKG2C+ clonotypes accounted for roughly 1.0-7.0%. Among a handful of donors, these clonotypes also ranked first in the CD3+CD56-NKG2C+ fraction.

cDNA encoding TCR beta was synthesized via 5'RACE template switching incorporating UMIs. TCRdb reprocessed the 5' RACE reads, keeping one entry per CDR3 protein, no DNA. The table for this sample gives about 400,000 distinct CDR3 sequences. The material sequenced was blood T cells: a sorted CD56 or NKG2C T cell subset, CD4+ or CD8+ T cells, or bulk PBMC T cells (not recorded which). The source of this sequence is a woman aged 50 to 65 in good health. The chain carries TRBV3-1 and TRBJ2-1; the D call from TCRdb, TRBD2, cannot be confirmed without DNA. The CDR3 protein is CASSQDPTGSGFYDEQFF.